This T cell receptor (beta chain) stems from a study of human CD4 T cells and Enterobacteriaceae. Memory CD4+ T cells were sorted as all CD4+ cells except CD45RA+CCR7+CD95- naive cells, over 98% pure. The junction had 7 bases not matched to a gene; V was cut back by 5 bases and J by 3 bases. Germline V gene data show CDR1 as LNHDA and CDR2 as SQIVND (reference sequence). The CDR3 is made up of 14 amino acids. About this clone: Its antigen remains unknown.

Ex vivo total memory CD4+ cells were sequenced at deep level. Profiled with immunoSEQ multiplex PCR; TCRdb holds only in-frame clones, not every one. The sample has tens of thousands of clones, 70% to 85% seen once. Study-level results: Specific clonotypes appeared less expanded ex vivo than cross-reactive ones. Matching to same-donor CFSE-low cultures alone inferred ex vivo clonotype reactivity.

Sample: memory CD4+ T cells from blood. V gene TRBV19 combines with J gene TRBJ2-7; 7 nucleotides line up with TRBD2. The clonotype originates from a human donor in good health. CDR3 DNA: TGTGCCAGTAGTCCCTCTAGCGGTTACTACGAGCAGTACTTC. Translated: CASSPSSGYYEQYF.